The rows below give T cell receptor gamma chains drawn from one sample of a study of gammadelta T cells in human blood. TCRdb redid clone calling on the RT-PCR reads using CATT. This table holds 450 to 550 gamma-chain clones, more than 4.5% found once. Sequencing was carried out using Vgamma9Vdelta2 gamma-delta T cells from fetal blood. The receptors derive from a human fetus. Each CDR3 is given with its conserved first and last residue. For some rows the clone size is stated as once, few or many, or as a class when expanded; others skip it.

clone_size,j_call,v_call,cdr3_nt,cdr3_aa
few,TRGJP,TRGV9,TGTGCCTTGTGGGAGGCCATACAAGAGTTGGGCAAAAAAATCAAGGTATTT,CALWEAIQELGKKIKVF
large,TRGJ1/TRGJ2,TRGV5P,TGTGCCACCCATTATTATAAGAAACTCTTT,CATHYYKKLF
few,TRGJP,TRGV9,TGTGCCTTGTGGGAAGTGTATGAGTTGGGCAAAAAAATCAAGGTATTT,CALWEVYELGKKIKVF
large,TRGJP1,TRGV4,TGTGCCACCTGTCATTGGTTCAAGATATTT,CATCHWFKIF
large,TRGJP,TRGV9,TGTGCCTTGTGGGAGGTCGAGTTGGGCAAAAAAATCAAGGTATTT,CALWEVELGKKIKVF
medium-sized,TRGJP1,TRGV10,TGTGCTGCGTGGGATCCTTCGAGGTTCAAGATATTT,CAAWDPSRFKIF
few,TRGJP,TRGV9,TGTGCCTTGTGGGAGGCTTTACAAGAGTTGGGCAAAAAAATCAAGGTATTT,CALWEALQELGKKIKVF
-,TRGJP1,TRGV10,TGTGCTGCGAAATGTGGGTATACCACTGGTTGGTTCAAGATATTT,CAAKCGYTTGWFKIF
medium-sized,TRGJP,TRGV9,TGTGCCTTGTGGGAGGTGTATGAGTTGGGCAAAAAAATCAAGGTATTT,CALWEVYELGKKIKVF
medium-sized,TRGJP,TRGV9,TGTGCCTTGTGGGACCATCAAGAGTTGGGCAAAAAAATCAAGGTATTT,CALWDHQELGKKIKVF
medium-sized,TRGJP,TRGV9,TGTGCCTTGTGGGCCCTGCAAGAGTTGGGCAAAAAAATCAAGGTATTT,CALWALQELGKKIKVF
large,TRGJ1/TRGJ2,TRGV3,TGTGCCACCTGGGACAGGCATTATTATAAGAAACTCTTT,CATWDRHYYKKLF
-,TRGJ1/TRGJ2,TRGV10,TGTGCTGCGTGGGAGTTCAATTATTATAAGAAACTCTTT,CAAWEFNYYKKLF
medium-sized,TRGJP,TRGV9,TGTGCCTTGTGGCTACAAGAGTTGGGCAAAAAAATCAAGGTATTT,CALWLQELGKKIKVF
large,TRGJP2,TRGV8,TGTGCCACCTGGGCCCTTTATAGTAGTGATTGGATCAAGACGTTT,CATWALYSSDWIKTF
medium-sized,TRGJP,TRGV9,TGTGCCTTGTGGGAGGTAAAGGGGGAGTTGGGCAAAAAAATCAAGGTATTT,CALWEVKGELGKKIKVF
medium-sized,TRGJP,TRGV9,TGTGCCTTGTGGGAGGTGCAGGTGTTGGGCAAAAAAATCAAGGTATTT,CALWEVQVLGKKIKVF
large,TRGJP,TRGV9,TGTGCCTTGTGGGAGGTGACCGAGTTGGGCAAAAAAATCAAGGTATTT,CALWEVTELGKKIKVF
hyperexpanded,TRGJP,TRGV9,TGTGCCTTGTGGGAGGTGCAGTTGGGCAAAAAAATCAAGGTATTT,CALWEVQLGKKIKVF
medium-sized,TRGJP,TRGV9,TGTGCCTTGTGGGAAAGCGAGTTGGGCAAAAAAATCAAGGTATTT,CALWESELGKKIKVF
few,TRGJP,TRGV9,TGTGCCTTGTGGGAGGTGCCGACGGTGTTGGGCAAAAAAATCAAGGTATTT,CALWEVPTVLGKKIKVF
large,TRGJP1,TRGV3,TGTGCCACCTGGGACAGGCGGACTTGGTTCAAGATATTT,CATWDRRTWFKIF
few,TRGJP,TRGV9,TGTGCCTTGTGGGAACGCTTCCAAGAGTTGGGCAAAAAAATCAAGGTATTT,CALWERFQELGKKIKVF
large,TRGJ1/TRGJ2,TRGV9,TGTGCCTTGTGGGAGGTGTATTATAAGAAACTCTTT,CALWEVYYKKLF
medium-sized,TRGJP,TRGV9,TGTGCCTTGTGGGAGTTGCGTCAAGAGTTGGGCAAAAAAATCAAGGTATTT,CALWELRQELGKKIKVF
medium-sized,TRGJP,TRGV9,TGTGCCTTGTGGGAGGTGACAGAGTTGGGCAAAAAAATCAAGGTATTT,CALWEVTELGKKIKVF
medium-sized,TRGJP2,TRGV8,TGTGCCACCTGGGATGATTGGATCAAGACGTTT,CATWDDWIKTF
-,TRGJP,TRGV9,TGTGCCTTGTGGGAGGTTGGGTTGGGCAAAAAAATCAAGGTATTT,CALWEVGLGKKIKVF
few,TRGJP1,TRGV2,TGTGCCACCTGGGACGGGCGGGGGGAGACTGGTTGGTTCAAGATATTT,CATWDGRGETGWFKIF
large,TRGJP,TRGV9,TGTGCCTTGTGGGAGAAACAAGAGTTGGGCAAAAAAATCAAGGTATTT,CALWEKQELGKKIKVF
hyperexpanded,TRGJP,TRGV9,TGTGCCTTGTGGGAGGTGCAAGAGTTGGGCAAAAAAATCAAGGTATTT,CALWEVQELGKKIKVF
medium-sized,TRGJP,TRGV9,TGTGCCTTGTGGGAGGTGCTGGTGTTGGGCAAAAAAATCAAGGTATTT,CALWEVLVLGKKIKVF
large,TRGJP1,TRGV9,TGTGCCTTGTGGGATACCACTGGTTGGTTCAAGATATTT,CALWDTTGWFKIF
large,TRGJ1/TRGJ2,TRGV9,TGTGCCTTGTGGGAGGTGCAATATTATAAGAAACTCTTT,CALWEVQYYKKLF
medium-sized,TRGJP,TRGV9,TGTGCCTTGTGGGTGAAAGAGTTGGGCAAAAAAATCAAGGTATTT,CALWVKELGKKIKVF
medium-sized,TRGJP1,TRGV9,TGTGCCTTGTGGGAGGTGCCCACTGGTTGGTTCAAGATATTT,CALWEVPTGWFKIF
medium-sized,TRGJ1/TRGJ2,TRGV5,TGTGCCACCTGGGACAGGCCACTCTTT,CATWDRPLF
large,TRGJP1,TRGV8,TGTGCCACCACTGGTTGGTTCAAGATATTT,CATTGWFKIF
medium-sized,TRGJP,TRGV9,TGTGCCTTGTGGGAGCCTCAAGAGTTGGGCAAAAAAATCAAGGTATTT,CALWEPQELGKKIKVF
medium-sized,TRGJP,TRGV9,TGTGCCTTGTGGGAGGTAGAGGAGTTGGGCAAAAAAATCAAGGTATTT,CALWEVEELGKKIKVF
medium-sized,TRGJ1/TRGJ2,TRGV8,TGTGCCACCTGGGATAGGCATTATTATAAGAAACTCTTT,CATWDRHYYKKLF
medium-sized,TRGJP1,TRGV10,TGTGCTGCGTGGGATACTGGTTGGTTCAAGATATTT,CAAWDTGWFKIF
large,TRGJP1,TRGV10,TGTGCTGCGTGGGATGGAGCCACTGGTTGGTTCAAGATATTT,CAAWDGATGWFKIF
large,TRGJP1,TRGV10,TGTGCTGCGTGGGATGGAGAAACCACTGGTTGGTTCAAGATATTT,CAAWDGETTGWFKIF
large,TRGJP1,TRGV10,TGTGCTGCGTGGGCCACTGGTTGGTTCAAGATATTT,CAAWATGWFKIF
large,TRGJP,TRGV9,TGTGCCTTGTGGGACTTCGAGTTGGGCAAAAAAATCAAGGTATTT,CALWDFELGKKIKVF
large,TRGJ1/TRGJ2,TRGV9,TGTGCCTTGTGGGACTTTACTCATTATTATAAGAAACTCTTT,CALWDFTHYYKKLF
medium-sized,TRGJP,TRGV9,TGTGCCTTGTGGGAGGTACGACAAGAGTTGGGCAAAAAAATCAAGGTATTT,CALWEVRQELGKKIKVF
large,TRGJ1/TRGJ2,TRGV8,TGTGCCACCTGGGATAGGCCCATTTATAAGAAACTCTTT,CATWDRPIYKKLF
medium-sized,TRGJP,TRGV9,TGTGCCTTGTGGGTACAAGAGTTGGGCAAAAAAATCAAGGTATTT,CALWVQELGKKIKVF
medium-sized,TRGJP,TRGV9,TGTGCCTTGTGGGAGGTTCGTCAAGAGTTGGGCAAAAAAATCAAGGTATTT,CALWEVRQELGKKIKVF
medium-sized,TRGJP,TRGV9,TGTGCCTTGTGGGAGATGGGGGAGTTGGGCAAAAAAATCAAGGTATTT,CALWEMGELGKKIKVF
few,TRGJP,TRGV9,TGTGCCTTGTGGGTATTACAGTTGGGCAAAAAAATCAAGGTATTT,CALWVLQLGKKIKVF
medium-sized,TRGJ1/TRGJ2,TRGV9,TGTGCCTTGTGGGAGGTGAGGGATTATTATAAGAAACTCTTT,CALWEVRDYYKKLF
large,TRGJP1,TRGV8,TGTGCCACCTCCACTGGTTGGTTCAAGATATTT,CATSTGWFKIF